This paragraph reports one T cell receptor (beta chain). V dropped 1 base and J dropped 4 bases, with 8 bases sitting between them. Per germline, CDR1 SGDLS and CDR2 YYNGEE. The CDR3 totals 13 residues. Sequencing was performed with immunoSEQ multiplex PCR; in TCRdb, only in-frame clones are kept and a portion is missing. The sample carries 120,000 or so clones, approximately 89% recorded once. The record originates from a study of cytomegalovirus exposure and HLA in healthy donors. The TCR sequence derives from a woman younger than 30 in good health and CMV-seronegative. Sequences were obtained from PBMCs. V is TRBV9 and J is TRBJ1-1; tentative D call: TRBD1 (5 bases). The chain's CDR3 is CASSVKGVTEAFF. In DNA, the CDR3 is TGTGCCAGCAGCGTAAAAGGGGTCACTGAAGCTTTCTTT.